This T cell receptor beta chain was captured by sequencing in a study of naive and memory T cell subsets. Amplification of ligated cDNA took four PCR rounds with SP2 and nested alpha and beta constant primers. One entry per CDR3 protein, called by TCRdb with MiXCR from the 5' RACE reads. This sample yields about 62,000 distinct CDR3 sequences, of which under 10% are seen a single time; roughly 19% belongs to the top ten. An oligonucleotide containing a UMI was ligated to the 3' end of TCR cDNA. Unsorted total RNA, about 1 to 1000 ng, was DNase treated before reverse transcription. The table lists this clonotype with many counts. Germline V gives CDR1 MNHEY, CDR2 SMNVEV (reference sequence). The germline V and J ends were trimmed by 4 bases and 1 base, with 3 bases remaining between them. The CDR3 totals 12 residues.

This chain uses TRBV27 with TRBJ2-3; no definite D call. The receptor comes from a female donor in good health. For the CDR3, the DNA is TGTGCCAGCAGTTCCCGCACAGATACGCAGTATTTT. It is translated as CASSSRTDTQYF.